This TCR beta chain stems from a study of CD8+ T cells in alopecia areata. Background on the study: Tofacitinib administration to treated patients was oral, at 5 to 10 mg twice daily. The duration of tofacitinib was 6 to 18 months, with 6 months off drug afterward.

Trimming shortened V by 1 base and J by 3 bases, and 10 bases separated the two germline ends. Germline CDR1 reads SQVTM; CDR2 reads ANQGSEA. The CDR3 consists of 13 residues. PBMCs served as the source from which CD4+ and CD8+ T cells were sorted. Extracted RNA was reverse transcribed into cDNA, the sequencing template. Clones were read by immunoSEQ multiplex PCR, and TCRdb kept only the in-frame ones, dropping some. Of some 180,000 clones listed, about 63% are singletons. The TCR comes from a human donor with alopecia areata. Sequenced material: CD4+ T cells sorted from blood, taken at week 0. V and J are TRBV29-1 and TRBJ2-7; D may be TRBD1 or TRBD2 (5 bases each). The CDR3: CSVEGDGFYEQYF. In DNA form, the CDR3 reads TGCAGCGTTGAAGGGGACGGATTCTACGAGCAGTACTTC.